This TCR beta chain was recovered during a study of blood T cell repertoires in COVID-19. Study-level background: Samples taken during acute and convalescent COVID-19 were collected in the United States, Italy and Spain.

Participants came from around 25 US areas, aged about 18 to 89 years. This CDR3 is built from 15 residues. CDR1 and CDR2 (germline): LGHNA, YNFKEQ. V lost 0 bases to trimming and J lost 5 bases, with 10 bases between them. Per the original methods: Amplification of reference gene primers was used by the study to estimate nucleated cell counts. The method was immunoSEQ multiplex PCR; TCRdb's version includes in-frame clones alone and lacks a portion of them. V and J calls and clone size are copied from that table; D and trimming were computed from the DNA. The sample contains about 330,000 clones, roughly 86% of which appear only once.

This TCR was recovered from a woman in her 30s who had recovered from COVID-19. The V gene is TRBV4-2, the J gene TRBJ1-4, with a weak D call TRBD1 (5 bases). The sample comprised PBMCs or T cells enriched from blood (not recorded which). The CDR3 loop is CASSQDRAGNEKLFF. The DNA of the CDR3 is TGTGCCAGCAGCCAAGATAGGGCAGGGAATGAAAAACTGTTTTTT.